The 22 T cell receptor beta chains below come from one sample, sequenced in a study of beta chain features in type 1 diabetes. What was sequenced were expressed TCRB transcripts, since all of the isolated RNA had been reverse transcribed. The method was immunoSEQ multiplex PCR; TCRdb's version includes in-frame clones alone and lacks a portion of them. Of about 470,000 clones listed, 30% are singletons. Specimen: naive CD4+ T cells from blood. The receptors shown here come from a man aged 18 to 29 in good health.

The chain combines TRBV10-2 with TRBJ2-3, with D perhaps TRBD1 or TRBD2 (6 bases each). Per germline, CDR1 WSHSY and CDR2 SAAADI. Trimming pared 11 bases from V and 2 bases from J, leaving 14 bases between. The length of the CDR3 is 13 residues. For the CDR3, the DNA is TGCGCCTGTACACGGGGGCTCACAGATACGCAGTATTTT. Translation gives CACTRGLTDTQYF.

This clone was counted a few times. The gene calls are TRBV30 and TRBJ2-6, with D hard to call. CDR3 length equals 15 residues. The germline CDR1 and CDR2 sequences are GTSNPN and SVGIG (reference sequence). Between the trimmed V and J ends, which lost 4 bases and 2 bases, there was a span of 12 bases. Here the CDR3 reads CAWTGSRAGANVLTF. For the CDR3, the DNA is TGTGCCTGGACCGGGTCTCGCGCTGGGGCCAACGTCCTGACTTTC.

Notes on this clone: A junction end diverges from the germline sequence, so it may reflect a read error. The sample carries other DNA sequences with the same CDR3. The chain couples TRBV4-3 to TRBJ1-1; D unresolved. Germline V CDR1 and CDR2: LGHNA, YSLEER. This CDR3 region has 14 residues. CDR3 in amino acids: CASSQGLLNTEAFF. CDR3 DNA: TGCGCCAGCAGTCAAGGGTTGTTGAACACTGAAGCTTTCTTT.

This clone has only a few counts. The chain links TRBV9 to TRBJ2-3, with D possibly TRBD2 on 5 matching bases. Trimming cost V 6 bases and J 1 base, with 9 bases left between them. CDR1 SGDLS and CDR2 YYNGEE come from the germline V gene. This CDR3 is 13 amino acids long. The CDR3 reads CASNRRGTDTQYF. The DNA of the CDR3 is TGTGCCAGCAACCGGCGGGGCACAGATACGCAGTATTTT.

In nucleotides, the CDR3 is TGTGCCAGCAGCGTAGGACAGGAGAGTTTCTATGGCTACACCTTC. Residues: CASSVGQESFYGYTF. This chain uses TRBV9 with TRBJ1-2; maybe TRBD1 (6 bases). The CDR3 contains 15 residues. Deletions cut 0 bases from V and 4 bases from J, with 13 bases between. Looked up from germline, CDR1 is SGDLS and CDR2 is YYNGEE.

This clone was observed a handful of times. The V call is TRBV2, the J call TRBJ2-3; the D is unclear. Germline values: CDR1 SNHLY, CDR2 FYNNEI. The CDR3 spans 15 residues. V was trimmed by 2 bases and J by 1 base, leaving 10 bases between them. CDR3 nucleotide sequence: TGTGCCAGCAGTGAAACGCAGAAGGGCACAGATACGCAGTATTTT. It yields the protein CASSETQKGTDTQYF.

J is TRBJ1-3 and V is TRBV13; TRBD1 is a possible D gene (5 bases). The length of the CDR3 is 17 residues. Germline V lookup: CDR1 PRHDT, CDR2 FYEKMQ (reference sequence). Between the trimmed V and J ends, which lost 1 base and 2 bases, there was a span of 15 bases. The CDR3 DNA is TGTGCCAGCAGCTTAGCAGGGTCGGTACAGGCTGGAAACACCATATATTTT. Encoded protein: CASSLAGSVQAGNTIYF.

This clone was observed a handful of times. The rearrangement uses TRBV5-1 and TRBJ2-1; weak D call: TRBD1 (6 bases). Between the trimmed V and J ends, which lost 0 bases and 2 bases, there was a span of 9 bases. CDR1 is SGHRS, CDR2 YFSETQ, per germline. The CDR3 runs to 15 residues. The CDR3 is CASSLEGTPYNEQFF. The CDR3 region has the DNA TGCGCCAGCAGCTTGGAAGGGACACCCTACAATGAGCAGTTCTTC. The full variable domain, its missing parts supplied by reference TRBV5-1 and TRBJ2-1, is KAGVTQTPRYLIKTRGQQVTLSCSPISGHRSVSWYQQTPGQGLQFLFEYFSETQRNKGNFPGRFSGRQFSNSRSEMNVSTLELGDSALYLCASSLEGTPYNEQFFGPGTRLTVL.

The gene calls are TRBV30 and TRBJ1-2; 10 positions match TRBD1. The CDR3 runs 13 residues. J was trimmed by 8 bases and V by 2 bases; bases with no gene match: 5. Germline V CDR1 and CDR2: GTSNPN, SVGIG (reference sequence). CDR3 protein: CAWSPDRGQGYTF. The CDR3 bases are TGTGCCTGGAGTCCCGACAGGGGGCAAGGCTACACCTTC.

V usage is TRBV19 and J usage is TRBJ1-5; D gene ambiguous. The V end lost 6 bases, the J end lost 2 bases, and 8 bases lay between the germline ends. CDR1 LNHDA and CDR2 SQIVND come from the germline V gene (reference sequence). The CDR3 contains 13 residues. The CDR3 sequence: CASRVVGNQPQHF. The DNA of the CDR3 is TGTGCCAGTAGAGTAGTGGGCAATCAGCCCCAGCATTTT.

V and J are TRBV10-3 and TRBJ2-5, with 10 bases aligning to TRBD2. Germline trimming cut 2 bases from V and 0 bases from J; bases unmatched to any gene: 6. CDR3 length: 17 amino acids. Germline V CDR1 and CDR2: ENHRY, SYGVKD. The CDR3 loop reads CAISEGIAGGYQETQYF. CDR3 nucleotide sequence: TGTGCCATCAGTGAGGGGATAGCGGGGGGCTACCAAGAGACCCAGTACTTC.

A few counts support this clone. The rearrangement links TRBV2 to TRBJ2-7, with 10 bases that match TRBD2. Germline-derived CDR1 and CDR2 are SNHLY and FYNNEI. There are 12 residues in the CDR3. J gave up 7 bases and V 4 bases, and 1 base lay outside the gene matches. The CDR3 coding sequence is TGTGCCAGCAGTGCGACTAGCGGGGAGCAGTACTTC. Protein sequence: CASSATSGEQYF.

This clone has a handful of counts. This chain links TRBV9 with TRBJ2-3; TRBD2 agrees at 9 bases. Germline CDR1 reads SGDLS; CDR2 reads YYNGEE. V was clipped by 3 bases and J by 5 bases; unmatched bases: 13. CDR3 size: 17 residues. The CDR3 here is CASSGHLGGRARDTQYF. Here the CDR3 DNA reads TGTGCCAGCAGCGGCCACCTTGGCGGGAGGGCCAGAGATACGCAGTATTTT.

This clone was seen only a few times. The gene calls are TRBV7-9 and TRBJ2-1, with D uncertain. The CDR3 loop spans 14 amino acids. Per the germline V gene, CDR1 is SEHNR and CDR2 is FQNEAQ (reference sequence). Trimming stripped 1 base from V and 1 base from J, with 5 bases between. In DNA, the CDR3 is TGTGCCAGCAGCTTAGAAGTTTCCTACAATGAGCAGTTCTTC. Its protein is CASSLEVSYNEQFF.

This clone was found a few times. The rearrangement joins TRBV7-2 to TRBJ2-1; 7 positions agree with TRBD2. The germline CDR1 and CDR2 sequences are SGHTA and FQGNSA. CDR3 length: 15 amino acids. J gave up 4 bases and V 4 bases, and 7 bases lay outside the gene matches. In nucleotides, the CDR3 is TGTGCCAGCAGCTCTAGCGGACCCGGTTACAATGAGCAGTTCTTC. This sequence encodes CASSSSGPGYNEQFF.

This clone was seen only a few times. The chain carries TRBV15 and TRBJ2-5; D not resolved. The germline gives CDR1 LNHNV, CDR2 YYDKDF (reference sequence). This CDR3 spans 14 amino acids. The ends were cut back, 0 bases at V and 8 bases at J, with 13 bases in the middle. CDR3 residues: CATSRDLDSGTQYF. The CDR3 coding sequence is TGTGCCACCAGCAGAGATCTAGATAGTGGTACCCAGTACTTC. The full variable domain, completed using reference TRBV15 and TRBJ2-5, is DAMVIQNPRYQVTQFGKPVTLSCSQTLNHNVMYWYQQKSSQAPKLLFHYYDKDFNNEADTPDNFQSRRPNTSFCFLDIRSPGLGDTAMYLCATSRDLDSGTQYFGPGTRLLVL.

Comment on this clone: Other DNA sequences of this sample code for an identical CDR3. The chain combines TRBV5-1 with TRBJ2-7, with 10 bases aligning to TRBD1. J lost 4 bases, V lost 4 bases, and 5 bases had no gene match. The CDR3 has 14 amino acids. From germline, CDR1 is SGHRS and CDR2 YFSETQ. CDR3 loop: CASSLGQGRYEQYF. In nucleotides, the CDR3 is TGCGCCAGCAGCCTGGGACAGGGGCGGTACGAGCAGTACTTC. Full variable domain (rest looked up from reference TRBV5-1 and TRBJ2-7): KAGVTQTPRYLIKTRGQQVTLSCSPISGHRSVSWYQQTPGQGLQFLFEYFSETQRNKGNFPGRFSGRQFSNSRSEMNVSTLELGDSALYLCASSLGQGRYEQYFGPGTRLTVT.

The V and J genes are TRBV29-1 and TRBJ2-1; D uncertain. The CDR3 spans 13 residues. In germline, CDR1 is SQVTM, CDR2 ANQGSEA. Between the trimmed V and J ends, which lost 0 bases and 5 bases, there was a span of 8 bases. The CDR3 coding sequence is TGCAGCGTTGAAGATTCCAGAAACAATGAGCAGTTCTTC. Translated: CSVEDSRNNEQFF.

The gene calls are TRBV7-9 and TRBJ2-3, with 9 bases matching TRBD2. The CDR3 is made up of 17 amino acids. V shed 1 base, J shed 2 bases, and the junction held 7 bases outside the gene matches. Germline V gene lookup returns CDR1 SEHNR and CDR2 FQNEAQ (reference sequence). The CDR3 loop reads CASSLGRLAVLTDTQYF. DNA of the CDR3: TGTGCCAGCAGCTTAGGGAGACTAGCGGTACTCACAGATACGCAGTATTTT.

CDR3 DNA sequence: TGTGCCAGCAGTTTCCTAGCGGGATTAAATGAGCAGTTCTTC. Translating it yields CASSFLAGLNEQFF. V usage is TRBV28 and J usage is TRBJ2-1, with TRBD2 identical over 9 bases. Germline V CDR1 and CDR2: MDHEN, SYDVKM. This CDR3 is 14 amino acids long. V lost 3 bases and J lost 7; bases outside the gene matches: 4.

The gene calls are TRBV7-9 and TRBJ2-1; 9 bases are a match to TRBD2. Germline loops: CDR1 SEHNR, CDR2 FQNEAQ (reference sequence). V shed 2 bases, J shed 7 bases, and the junction held 6 bases outside the gene matches. The CDR3 runs 15 residues. CDR3 coding DNA: TGTGCCAGCAGCTTAAGACAAAGCGGGAGGAATGAGCAGTTCTTC. The encoded protein is CASSLRQSGRNEQFF. The full variable domain, rest sourced from reference TRBV7-9 and TRBJ2-1, is DTGVSQNPRHKITKRGQNVTFRCDPISEHNRLYWYRQTLGQGPEFLTYFQNEAQLEKSRLLSDRFSAERPKGSFSTLEIQRTEQGDSAMYLCASSLRQSGRNEQFFGPGTRLTVL.

To note about this clone: Other DNA sequences in this specimen translate into the identical CDR3. As DNA, the CDR3 is TGTGCCAGCAGCTTCTTTACCGGGGAGCTGTTTTTT. Its translation is CASSFFTGELFF. The chain joins TRBV7-2 to TRBJ2-2; D is ambiguous. Per germline, CDR1 SGHTA and CDR2 FQGNSA. Trimming removed 3 bases from V and 5 bases from J, with 4 bases in between. The CDR3 has 12 amino acids.